The 15 T cell receptor beta chains reported below all come from one sample, sequenced in a study of blood T cell repertoires in COVID-19. TCRdb keeps only in-frame clones here, not all; method: immunoSEQ multiplex PCR. The table shows a few hundred thousand clones, with about 85% occurring only once. The specimen was peripheral blood. Every receptor here comes from a woman aged 18-29 years with acute or convalescent COVID-19.

The chain combines TRBV9 with TRBJ1-2; 11 bases map to TRBD1. The V and J ends lost 3 bases and 7 bases, in that order; junction bases with no gene match: 8. The CDR3 contains 15 residues. Germline CDR1 reads SGDLS; CDR2 reads YYNGEE. The DNA for the CDR3 is TGTGCCAGCAGCGCCCCGGGACAGGGGGTTTTTGGCTACACCTTC. The encoded protein is CASSAPGQGVFGYTF.

This chain connects TRBV11-3 to TRBJ1-1; 7 positions agree with TRBD1. CDR1 is SGHNT and CDR2 is YENEEA in the germline V gene. The CDR3 runs to 13 residues. The V segment lost 5 bases and the J segment 5 bases; nucleotides outside the gene matches: 5. CDR3 bases: TGTGCCAGCAGCCTTACAGGGGTAACTGAAGCTTTCTTT. Amino acids: CASSLTGVTEAFF. The whole variable domain, filled in from reference TRBV11-3 and TRBJ1-1, reads EAGVVQSPRYKIIEKKQPVAFWCNPISGHNTLYWYLQNLGQGPELLIRYENEEAVDDSQLPKDRFSAERLKGVDSTLKIQPAELGDSAVYLCASSLTGVTEAFFGQGTRLTVV.

J is TRBJ1-5 and V is TRBV28; no reliable D call. Germline V gene lookup returns CDR1 MDHEN and CDR2 SYDVKM. V lost 6 bases and J 4 bases, leaving 10 bases between the germline ends. The CDR3 has 13 residues. The CDR3 region is CASRQIQNQPQHF. Written as DNA, the CDR3 is TGTGCCAGCAGGCAAATACAGAATCAGCCCCAGCATTTT. Variable domain in full (rest from reference TRBV28 and TRBJ1-5): DVKVTQSSRYLVKRTGEKVFLECVQDMDHENMFWYRQDPGLGLRLIYFSYDVKMKEKGDIPEGYSVSREKKERFSLILESASTNQTSMYLCASRQIQNQPQHFGDGTRLSIL.

The rearrangement uses TRBV12-5 and TRBJ1-5; D unresolved. Per germline, CDR1 LGHNT and CDR2 FRNRAP. The CDR3 runs 11 residues. V was clipped by 4 bases and J by 5 bases, with 3 bases between them. Written as DNA, the CDR3 is TGTGCTAGTGGTTCTTATCAGCCCCAGCATTTT. It specifies CASGSYQPQHF.

This clone was seen only a few times. The chain recombines TRBV5-1 with TRBJ1-1, with D hard to call. The CDR3 totals 15 residues. V lost 4 bases and J 1 base, leaving 14 bases between the germline ends. CDR1 and CDR2 (germline): SGHRS, YFSETQ. The CDR3 DNA is TGCGCCAGCAGCATTCGAACAGAGTCGAACACTGAAGCTTTCTTT. Its translation: CASSIRTESNTEAFF. Variable domain in full (rest from reference TRBV5-1 and TRBJ1-1): KAGVTQTPRYLIKTRGQQVTLSCSPISGHRSVSWYQQTPGQGLQFLFEYFSETQRNKGNFPGRFSGRQFSNSRSEMNVSTLELGDSALYLCASSIRTESNTEAFFGQGTRLTVV.

This clone has a single count. The V gene is TRBV7-9, the J gene TRBJ1-2; D gene uncertain. V was pared by 0 bases and J by 0 bases, with 11 bases between. This CDR3 is 16 amino acids long. Germline values: CDR1 SEHNR, CDR2 FQNEAQ (reference sequence). CDR3 in amino acids: CASSLAQGRANYGYTF. CDR3 nucleotides: TGTGCCAGCAGCTTAGCGCAAGGGCGGGCTAACTATGGCTACACCTTC.

The chain recombines TRBV19 with TRBJ1-1, with TRBD1 identical over 7 bases. This CDR3 spans 16 amino acids. With 4 bases clipped from V and 4 bases from J, the junction kept 12 bases outside the gene matches. The germline CDR1 and CDR2 sequences are LNHDA and SQIVND (reference sequence). The CDR3 sequence is CASSTGQDRVFTEAFF. The DNA for the CDR3 is TGTGCCAGTAGTACTGGACAGGACCGGGTTTTCACTGAAGCTTTCTTT. The entire variable domain, with the rest obtained from reference TRBV19 and TRBJ1-1, is as follows: DGGITQSPKYLFRKEGQNVTLSCEQNLNHDAMYWYRQDPGQGLRLIYYSQIVNDFQKGDIAEGYSVSREKKESFPLTVTSAQKNPTAFYLCASSTGQDRVFTEAFFGQGTRLTVV.

This chain joins TRBV5-4 and TRBJ1-2, with TRBD1 identical over 8 bases. V was pared by 5 bases and J by 4 bases, with 7 bases of the junction left unmatched. Germline V CDR1 and CDR2: SGHNT, YYREEE (reference sequence). The CDR3 runs 14 residues. CDR3 nucleotide sequence: TGTGCCAGCAGACCCTGGACAGGGCCCTATGGCTACACCTTC. Translated: CASRPWTGPYGYTF. The full variable domain, its missing parts supplied by reference TRBV5-4 and TRBJ1-2, is ETGVTQSPTHLIKTRGQQVTLRCSSQSGHNTVSWYQQALGQGPQFIFQYYREEENGRGNFPPRFSGLQFPNYSSELNVNALELDDSALYLCASRPWTGPYGYTFGSGTRLTVV.

This clone was seen only once. The chain links TRBV11-2 to TRBJ2-5; D might be TRBD2 (5 bases). Germline V gives CDR1 SGHAT, CDR2 FQNNGV. Trimming shortened V by 5 bases and J by 2 bases, and 15 bases separated the two germline ends. The CDR3 totals 15 residues. Here the CDR3 DNA reads TGTGCCAGCAGCCGTTACGGGGATTTGCAAGAGACCCAGTACTTC. Amino acids: CASSRYGDLQETQYF.

The chain couples TRBV18 to TRBJ2-2, with D maybe TRBD2 (5 bases). This CDR3 has 14 amino acids. The V gene lost 10 bases and the J gene lost 1 base, with 13 bases spanning the gap. Germline V gene lookup returns CDR1 KGHSH and CDR2 LQKENI. CDR3 amino acids: CATLRDLNTGELFF. The CDR3 coding sequence is TGTGCCACCCTCCGGGATTTGAACACCGGGGAGCTGTTTTTT.

The gene calls are TRBV29-1 and TRBJ1-6, with 10 bases lining up with TRBD1. This CDR3 has 20 residues. Losses at the gene ends were 0 bases for V and 7 bases for J; bases not matched to a gene: 18. CDR1 is SQVTM and CDR2 is ANQGSEA in the germline V gene. The CDR3 nucleotides read TGCAGCGTTGAAGAAGAGGGGGCCCGAGGAGACAGGGGGCCCAATTCACCCCTCCACTTT. It codes for CSVEEEGARGDRGPNSPLHF. Using reference TRBV29-1 and TRBJ1-6 for the parts outside the CDR3, the full variable domain is SAVISQKPSRDICQRGTSLTIQCQVDSQVTMMFWYRQQPGQSLTLIATANQGSEATYESGFVIDKFPISRPNLTFSTLTVSNMSPEDSSIYLCSVEEEGARGDRGPNSPLHFGNGTRLTVT.

This clone has a single count. The chain employs TRBV4-2 and TRBJ1-2; 11 bases align to TRBD1. Germline trimming cut 0 bases from V and 2 bases from J; bases unmatched to any gene: 5. CDR3 length: 17 residues. Germline V CDR1 and CDR2: LGHNA, YNFKEQ. The CDR3 DNA reads TGTGCCAGCAGCCAAGATGTACGGGACAGGGGGAACTATGGCTACACCTTC. Its protein product is CASSQDVRDRGNYGYTF.

Note on this clone: The sample contains more than one DNA sequence encoding this CDR3. This chain joins TRBV30 and TRBJ1-5; a possible D gene is TRBD1 (5 bases). The V gene's germline CDR1 is GTSNPN and CDR2 SVGIG (reference sequence). Trimming cost V 3 bases and J 4 bases, with 10 bases left between them. CDR3 length equals 13 residues. The CDR3 bases are TGTGCCTGGAGCGGGGGGGGGAATCAGCCCCAGCATTTT. Translation gives CAWSGGGNQPQHF. Looking up the rest from reference TRBV30 and TRBJ1-5 gives the full variable domain: SQTIHQWPATLVQPVGSPLSLECTVEGTSNPNLYWYRQAAGRGLQLLFYSVGIGQISSEVPQNLSASRPQDRQFILSSKKLLLSDSGFYLCAWSGGGNQPQHFGDGTRLSIL.

The chain links TRBV4-2 to TRBJ1-2, with 9 bases matching TRBD1. The CDR3 consists of 14 residues. The V segment lost 5 bases and the J segment 6 bases; nucleotides outside the gene matches: 7. Germline-derived CDR1 and CDR2 are LGHNA and YNFKEQ. In DNA form, the CDR3 reads TGTGCCAGCAGCTTTACAGGGGGCGGGGATGGCTACACCTTC. This gives the protein CASSFTGGGDGYTF.

The chain employs TRBV7-8 and TRBJ1-5, with D possibly being TRBD1 (5 bases). CDR3 length equals 16 residues. Deletions cut 4 bases from V and 6 bases from J, with 19 bases between. Germline V CDR1 and CDR2: SGHVS, FQNEAQ. CDR3 bases: TGTGCCAGCAGCTCAAATCGTGGAAGGGGCGGTCAGCCCCAGCATTTT. Its protein product is CASSSNRGRGGQPQHF.